These T cell receptor beta chains were read from a single sample in a study of T cell responses to AZD1222 COVID-19 vaccine. Some clones are missing from TCRdb's copy, which holds only in-frame ones; the method was immunoSEQ multiplex PCR. The sample shows tens of thousands of clones, 85% to 90% of them seen only once. Source: peripheral blood, taken 28 days after the second AZD1222 dose. The receptor source for this set is an adult who received the AZD1222 COVID-19 vaccine. CDR3s include the opening cysteine and the closing phenylalanine or tryptophan. D genes are given only for firm matches. Clone sizes are given selectively: once, few, many, or a class where the clone is expanded.

clone_size	d_call	v_call	j_call	cdr3_aa	cdr3_nt
NA	NA	TRBV6-5	TRBJ2-7	CASSPGRAYEQYF	TGTGCCAGCAGTCCCGGTCGAGCCTACGAGCAGTACTTC
once	NA	TRBV6-1	TRBJ1-4	CASSDVIGGSTNEKLFF	TGTGCCAGCAGTGACGTGATCGGGGGATCAACTAATGAAAAACTGTTTTTT
NA	TRBD1	TRBV4-1	TRBJ1-1	CASSQQRQGASTEAFF	TGCGCCAGCAGCCAACAAAGACAGGGGGCGAGTACTGAAGCTTTCTTT
NA	TRBD1	TRBV2	TRBJ1-4	CASSVTTASGQGGKLFF	TGTGCCAGCAGCGTTACCACCGCCTCGGGACAGGGAGGAAAACTGTTTTTT
NA	NA	TRBV6-5	TRBJ2-5	CASRTDRNQETQYF	TGTGCCAGCAGAACGGACAGAAACCAAGAGACCCAGTACTTC
few	NA	TRBV6-2/TRBV6-3	TRBJ2-1	CASSYRTRPYNEQFF	TGTGCCAGCAGTTACAGGACACGGCCCTACAATGAGCAGTTCTTC
NA	NA	TRBV6-5	TRBJ2-5	CASSYSGVPQETQYF	TGTGCCAGCAGTTACTCAGGGGTCCCCCAAGAGACCCAGTACTTC
NA	TRBD1	TRBV7-9	TRBJ2-1	CASRGQGAGSYNEQFF	TGTGCCAGCAGAGGACAGGGGGCTGGCTCCTACAATGAGCAGTTCTTC
NA	NA	TRBV11-2	TRBJ2-3	CASSLDALGPDTQYF	TGTGCCAGCAGCTTAGATGCTCTAGGCCCAGATACGCAGTATTTT
NA	NA	TRBV6-5	TRBJ1-1	CASMGDFSTEAFF	TGTGCCAGCATGGGGGACTTTAGCACTGAAGCTTTCTTT
NA	NA	TRBV7-9	TRBJ2-2	CASSLGHRTGELFF	TGTGCCAGCAGCTTAGGGCACCGCACCGGGGAGCTGTTTTTT
NA	NA	TRBV19	TRBJ1-1	CASSDTVNTEAFF	TGTGCCAGTAGTGACACTGTGAACACTGAAGCTTTCTTT
NA	TRBD1	TRBV30	TRBJ2-5	CAWSLGGRETQYF	TGTGCCTGGAGTCTAGGGGGCCGAGAGACCCAGTACTTC
NA	TRBD1	TRBV5-1	TRBJ1-1	CASSLVFGTGARGVNTEAFF	TGCGCCAGCAGCTTGGTTTTCGGGACAGGGGCGCGTGGCGTCAACACTGAAGCTTTCTTT
few	NA	TRBV5-1	TRBJ1-6	CASRTGQSNSPLHF	TGCGCCAGCAGAACCGGACAGTCTAATTCACCCCTCCACTTT
NA	NA	TRBV11-3	TRBJ1-4	CASSLEFGLEVFF	TGTGCCAGCAGCTTAGAGTTTGGGCTTGAGGTGTTTTTT
NA	NA	TRBV7-2	TRBJ2-7	CASSFGGHSYEQYF	TGTGCCAGCAGCTTTGGGGGACACTCCTACGAGCAGTACTTC
NA	NA	TRBV11-1	TRBJ1-2	CASSPTGFGYTF	TGTGCCAGCAGCCCTACAGGGTTTGGCTACACCTTC
few	TRBD2	TRBV4-1	TRBJ2-7	CASSQNEFTGTRSSEQYF	TGCGCCAGCAGCCAAAATGAATTTACCGGGACTAGGAGCTCCGAGCAGTACTTC
NA	TRBD1	TRBV5-4	TRBJ1-2	CASSLGQGISIYGYTF	TGTGCCAGCAGCTTGGGACAGGGTATCTCAATCTATGGCTACACCTTC
NA	NA	TRBV11-3	TRBJ2-7	CASSLNRAYEQYF	TGTGCCAGCAGCTTAAATAGGGCGTACGAGCAGTACTTC
once	TRBD1	TRBV10-1	TRBJ1-1	CASSGASQGAETEAFF	TGCGCCAGCAGTGGGGCCTCACAGGGGGCAGAGACTGAAGCTTTCTTT
once	TRBD1	TRBV19	TRBJ1-2	CASSMPGQGIAYGYTF	TGTGCCAGTAGTATGCCGGGACAGGGGATTGCCTATGGCTACACCTTC
NA	TRBD2	TRBV7-9	TRBJ2-2	CASSRGLVSGELFF	TGTGCCAGCAGCCGCGGACTAGTATCCGGGGAGCTGTTTTTT
NA	NA	TRBV30	TRBJ2-2	CAWKTGELFF	TGTGCCTGGAAAACCGGGGAGCTGTTTTTT
NA	TRBD1	TRBV2	TRBJ1-2	CAHGGDRMAPNYGYTF	TGTGCCCACGGAGGGGACAGGATGGCTCCTAACTATGGCTACACCTTC
NA	NA	TRBV6-5	TRBJ1-5	CASLDTGLPQHF	TGTGCCAGCCTGGACACTGGATTGCCCCAGCATTTT
few	TRBD2	TRBV6-4	TRBJ2-3	CASSASGGATDTQYF	TGTGCCAGCAGTGCTAGCGGGGGGGCCACAGATACGCAGTATTTT
NA	NA	TRBV5-6	TRBJ2-4	CASSLSLDSYIQYF	TGTGCCAGCAGCTTGAGTTTGGACAGTTACATTCAGTACTTC
NA	TRBD1	TRBV27	TRBJ1-6	CASSSRTGGYSPLHF	TGTGCCAGCAGTTCCCGGACAGGGGGTTATTCACCCCTCCACTTT
NA	TRBD2	TRBV6-1	TRBJ2-3	CASSEGTTGLALDTQYF	TGTGCCAGCAGTGAGGGGACGACAGGACTAGCCCTAGATACGCAGTATTTT
NA	NA	TRBV30	TRBJ2-5	CAWSVGTQETQYF	TGTGCCTGGAGTGTAGGCACCCAAGAGACCCAGTACTTC
few	NA	TRBV19	TRBJ2-1	CASSITQGFYNEQFF	TGTGCCAGTAGTATAACCCAGGGCTTCTACAATGAGCAGTTCTTC
NA	NA	TRBV4-1	TRBJ2-7	CASSQVGPSGAEQYF	TGCGCCAGCAGCCAAGTTGGGCCCTCCGGGGCCGAGCAGTACTTC
NA	NA	TRBV7-9	TRBJ1-3	CASSLEPYSGNTIYF	TGTGCCAGCAGCTTAGAACCGTACTCTGGAAACACCATATATTTT
NA	NA	TRBV12-3/TRBV12-4	TRBJ1-1	CASSRGTEAFF	TGTGCCAGCAGCCGGGGCACTGAAGCTTTCTTT
few	TRBD1	TRBV5-1	TRBJ1-2	CASSLRQGDNYGYTF	TGCGCCAGCAGCCTCCGACAGGGAGATAACTATGGCTACACCTTC
NA	TRBD2	TRBV5-8	TRBJ2-2	CASSAPLASNTGELFF	TGTGCCAGCAGCGCCCCACTAGCGTCGAACACCGGGGAGCTGTTTTTT
NA	TRBD2	TRBV5-1	TRBJ2-7	CASSLVRASGRSYEQYF	TGCGCCAGCAGCTTGGTTCGGGCTAGCGGGAGGTCCTACGAGCAGTACTTC
NA	NA	TRBV5-6	TRBJ1-2	CASNSVGQDGYTF	TGTGCCAGCAACTCAGTGGGCCAGGATGGCTACACCTTC
NA	TRBD1	TRBV5-4	TRBJ2-2	CASSSDRARANTGELFF	TGTGCCAGCAGCTCGGACAGGGCGCGAGCGAACACCGGGGAGCTGTTTTTT
NA	TRBD1	TRBV24-1	TRBJ2-1	CATSDRDRGAYNEQFF	TGTGCCACCAGTGACCGGGACAGGGGGGCCTACAATGAGCAGTTCTTC
few	NA	TRBV7-2	TRBJ2-6	CASSLGARVSGANVLTF	TGTGCCAGCAGCTTAGGGGCTCGGGTCTCTGGGGCCAACGTCCTGACTTTC
NA	NA	TRBV13	TRBJ2-2	CASSLRDKPNTGELFF	TGTGCCAGCAGCCTAAGGGACAAGCCGAACACCGGGGAGCTGTTTTTT
NA	TRBD2	TRBV5-4	TRBJ2-1	CASSLGGGRRSNEQFF	TGTGCCAGCAGCTTGGGCGGGGGGAGGCGAAGCAATGAGCAGTTCTTC
NA	NA	TRBV10-2	TRBJ1-2	CASTRAGNYAYGYTF	TGCGCCAGCACCCGGGCAGGGAATTACGCCTATGGCTACACCTTC
once	NA	TRBV7-9	TRBJ1-1	CASSLRGVPEAFF	TGTGCCAGCAGCTTACGGGGGGTACCTGAAGCTTTCTTT
NA	NA	TRBV2	TRBJ1-5	CASSAQFRQPQHF	TGTGCCAGCAGTGCTCAGTTCCGTCAGCCCCAGCATTTT
NA	NA	TRBV30	TRBJ1-1	CAWSSRGWAFF	TGTGCCTGGAGTTCCAGGGGCTGGGCTTTCTTT
NA	NA	TRBV19	TRBJ2-2	CASSQTHTGELFF	TGTGCCAGTAGTCAGACACACACCGGGGAGCTGTTTTTT
NA	NA	TRBV6-1	TRBJ2-7	CASSDSWASGYEQYF	TGTGCCAGCAGTGATTCTTGGGCTAGTGGGTACGAGCAGTACTTC
NA	NA	TRBV27	TRBJ1-2	CASGFLQGGYGYTF	TGTGCCAGCGGGTTTTTACAGGGAGGTTATGGCTACACCTTC
NA	NA	TRBV6-2/TRBV6-3	TRBJ2-7	CASSLTTYEQYF	TGTGCCAGCAGTCTAACGACCTACGAGCAGTACTTC
once	NA	TRBV29-1	TRBJ1-4	CSVVARGGEKLFF	TGCAGCGTTGTTGCCAGGGGAGGGGAAAAACTGTTTTTT
NA	TRBD2	TRBV14	TRBJ2-7	CASSQVYDREGGYEQYF	TGTGCCAGCAGCCAAGTATATGACCGGGAGGGTGGGTACGAGCAGTACTTC